This T cell receptor (beta chain) was retrieved from a study of T cells after yellow fever vaccination (dated by TCRdb to the late 2010s). Regarding the complete study: The SMART-Seq v4 Ultra Low Input RNA kit was used to prepare libraries from fractions with low cell numbers. To follow T-cell clones before and after primary and booster YFV17D yellow fever vaccination, bulk TCR alpha and beta repertoires were sequenced over time. Two healthy male donors, one aged 18 to 30 and one aged 30 to 40 years, made up the cohort. Blood was collected at multiple timepoints before and after primary and secondary immunization, and bulk PBMC replicates and cell subsets were isolated. Study-wide findings and limitations: Computational filtering was needed because FACS-sorted repertoires could contain abundant contaminating clonotypes from the bulk population. Most clones expanded after primary vaccination were re-detected after the booster (just under 97% of CD4 and around nine tenths of CD8), suggesting broad memory maintenance. Because only two donors were included in the study, the extent to which the findings can be generalized is limited. The secondary T-cell response was found to be weaker but faster than the primary response, with a peak reached on day 5 rather than on day 15. A small share of clonotypes was detected in both CD4 and CD8 compartments, with the overlap likely arising from convergent recombination.

Remarks on this clonotype: Its binding antigen is unknown. Base-call qualities are not available, and no considerably larger clone is one nucleotide away.

Reading the germline V gene gives CDR1 SGHDT and CDR2 YYEEEE. There are 15 amino acids in the CDR3, from cysteine to phenylalanine inclusive. Of the read, only the CDR3 DNA is kept; its 45 bases are in frame from base 1. Trimming costs V 1 base and J 2 bases, and their ends lie 12 bases apart. TCR cDNA was synthesized by 5'RACE template switching, which introduced a universal primer site and unique molecular identifiers. Priming for cDNA synthesis came from both the TCR alpha and TCR beta constant segments. Libraries were amplified in two PCR steps, with sample barcodes and sequencing adapters added in the second step. Sequencing of libraries was done on Illumina HiSeq 2500 (2x100 bp) or NovaSeq (2x150 bp). The authors processed their data as follows. MIGEC handled demultiplexing of reads and collapsing into UMI consensus sequences, while MiXCR performed V(D)J alignment. Vaccine-responding clonotypes were identified with edgeR using replicate PBMC samples, with FDR below 0.01 and a log2 fold change above 5 up to day 15 being required. CD4 or CD8 identity was assigned to each bulk clonotype according to whether the clonotype was present at higher abundance in the sequenced CD4 repertoire or the sequenced CD8 repertoire. The raw public reads went through TCRdb reprocessing: fastp at Q25, MiXCR clone calling, in-frame beta chains kept. Each record represents a unique CDR3 protein, reported with the most common genes and DNA among its rows. The V and J calls, along with clone size, are taken from TCRdb and not from the paper's own processing. In this sample the table shows more than 350,000 distinct CDR3 sequences, around a tenth of which occur a single time. The leading ten clones occupy around 18% of the sample.

Explained via the paper, the treatment or condition label denotes: live attenuated yellow fever vaccine strain. At each blood-draw timepoint, two biological replicates of bulk PBMCs were obtained. A standard Ficoll-Paque protocol was used to isolate PBMCs from peripheral blood. TriZol was used to extract RNA from bulk PBMCs, from CD4 and CD8 fractions, and from dextramer-positive and dextramer-negative fractions. This chain is built from TRBV5-6 and TRBJ2-5, with TRBD1 perhaps the D gene, on 5 matching bases. The sequence came from a man in his late teens or twenties who received the YFV17D yellow fever vaccine. Sequenced material: PBMCs, taken on the day of the first yellow fever vaccination. The CDR3 sequence is CASSLSMGQQETQYF. The DNA sequence follows: TGTGCCAGCAGCTTGTCCATGGGGCAGCAAGAGACCCAGTACTTC.